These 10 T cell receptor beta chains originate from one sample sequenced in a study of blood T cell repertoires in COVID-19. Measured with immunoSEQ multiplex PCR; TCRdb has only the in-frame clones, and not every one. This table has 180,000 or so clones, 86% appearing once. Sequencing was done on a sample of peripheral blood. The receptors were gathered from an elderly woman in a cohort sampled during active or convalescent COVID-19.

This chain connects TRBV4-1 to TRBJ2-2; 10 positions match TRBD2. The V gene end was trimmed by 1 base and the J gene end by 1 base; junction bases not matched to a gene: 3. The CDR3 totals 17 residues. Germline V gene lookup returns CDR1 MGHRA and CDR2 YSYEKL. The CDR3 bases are TGCGCCAGCAGCCAAGCGGTAGCGGGGGGGAACACCGGGGAGCTGTTTTTT. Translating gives CASSQAVAGGNTGELFF.

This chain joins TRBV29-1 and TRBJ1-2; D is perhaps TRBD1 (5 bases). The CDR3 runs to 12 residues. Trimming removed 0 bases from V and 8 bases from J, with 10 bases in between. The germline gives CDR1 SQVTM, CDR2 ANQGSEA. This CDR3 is CSVEDGGDGYTF. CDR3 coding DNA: TGCAGCGTTGAAGACGGGGGGGACGGCTACACCTTC.

For the CDR3, the DNA is TGTGCCAGCAGTTACGCCGGGGGGGATACGCAGTATTTT. As protein: CASSYAGGDTQYF. The rearrangement joins TRBV6-5 to TRBJ2-3; TRBD2 matches at 7 bases. Trimming at V came to 2 bases and at J to 6 bases, leaving 2 bases not matched to a gene. The CDR3 contains 13 residues. Germline V gene data show CDR1 as MNHEY and CDR2 as SVGAGI.

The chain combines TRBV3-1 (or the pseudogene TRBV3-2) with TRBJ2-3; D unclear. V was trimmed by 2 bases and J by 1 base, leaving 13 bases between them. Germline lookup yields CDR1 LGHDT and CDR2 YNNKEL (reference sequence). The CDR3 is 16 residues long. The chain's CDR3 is CASSQLPGSRTDTQYF. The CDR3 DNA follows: TGTGCCAGCAGCCAATTACCCGGGTCTCGCACAGATACGCAGTATTTT.

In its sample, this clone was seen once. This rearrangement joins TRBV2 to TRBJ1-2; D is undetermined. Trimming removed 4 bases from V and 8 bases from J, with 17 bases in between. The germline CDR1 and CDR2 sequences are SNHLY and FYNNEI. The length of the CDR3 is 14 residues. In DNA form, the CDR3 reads TGTGCCAGCAGTGTATCGACGGAGGGAAGCGGCTACACCTTC. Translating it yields CASSVSTEGSGYTF.

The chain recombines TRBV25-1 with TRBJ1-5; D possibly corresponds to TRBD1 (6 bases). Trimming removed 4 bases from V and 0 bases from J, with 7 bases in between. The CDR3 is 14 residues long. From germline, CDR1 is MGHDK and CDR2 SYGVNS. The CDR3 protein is CASSGDTSNQPQHF. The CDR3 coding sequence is TGTGCCAGCAGTGGGGACACTAGCAATCAGCCCCAGCATTTT.

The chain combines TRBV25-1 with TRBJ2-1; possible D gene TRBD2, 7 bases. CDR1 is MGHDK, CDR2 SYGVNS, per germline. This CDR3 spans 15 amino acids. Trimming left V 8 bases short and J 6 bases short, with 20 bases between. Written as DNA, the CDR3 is TGTGCCAGCTGGTCTGGGCCCGGGGGGCGCAATGAGCAGTTCTTC. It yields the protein CASWSGPGGRNEQFF.

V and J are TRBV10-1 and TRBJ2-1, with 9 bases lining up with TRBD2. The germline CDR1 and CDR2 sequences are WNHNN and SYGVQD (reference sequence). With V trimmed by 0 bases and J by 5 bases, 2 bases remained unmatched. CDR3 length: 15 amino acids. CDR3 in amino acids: CASSESLAGDNEQFF. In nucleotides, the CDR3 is TGCGCCAGCAGTGAGTCGTTAGCGGGGGACAATGAGCAGTTCTTC.

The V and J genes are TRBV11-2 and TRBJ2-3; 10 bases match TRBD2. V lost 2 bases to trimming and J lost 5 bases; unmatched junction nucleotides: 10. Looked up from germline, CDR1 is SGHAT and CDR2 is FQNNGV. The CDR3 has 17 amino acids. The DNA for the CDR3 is TGTGCCAGCAGCTTAATTCTCAGCGGGAGGGCGATAGATACGCAGTATTTT. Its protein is CASSLILSGRAIDTQYF. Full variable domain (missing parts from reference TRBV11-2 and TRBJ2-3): EAGVAQSPRYKIIEKRQSVAFWCNPISGHATLYWYQQILGQGPKLLIQFQNNGVVDDSQLPKDRFSAERLKGVDSTLKIQPAKLEDSAVYLCASSLILSGRAIDTQYFGPGTRLTVL.

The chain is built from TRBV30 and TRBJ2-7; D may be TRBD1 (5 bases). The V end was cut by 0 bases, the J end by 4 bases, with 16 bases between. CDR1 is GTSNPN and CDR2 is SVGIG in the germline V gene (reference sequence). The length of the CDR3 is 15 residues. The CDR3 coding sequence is TGTGCCTGGAGTGTTCCACTTGGACACGGATACGAGCAGTACTTC. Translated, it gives CAWSVPLGHGYEQYF.